These T cell receptor beta chains were read from a single sample in a study of early T cells in non-severe SARS-CoV-2 infection. TCRdb analysed the 5' RACE reads with MiXCR anew, one entry per CDR3 protein. This table has roughly 17,000 distinct CDR3 sequences, approximately 4.8% appearing once. The sequenced material came from whole blood. All receptors derive from an adult who was a healthcare worker with PCR-confirmed SARS-CoV-2 infection or an uninfected control (not recorded which). The CDR3 runs from the conserved cysteine through the conserved F or W. The order of the fields is clone size, J gene, V gene, D gene, CDR3 protein. A D gene is named only where the DNA matches it firmly. The size entry is marked missing in some rows and otherwise reads once, few, many or a size class.

size: medium-sized
J: TRBJ2-3
V: TRBV24-1
D: TRBD2
CDR3: CATSDRSSIAGGRYTQYF

size: many
J: TRBJ1-1
V: TRBV30
D: .
CDR3: CAWRGGGIEAFF

size: many
J: TRBJ2-5
V: TRBV30
D: .
CDR3: CAPRTEQETQYF

size: many
J: TRBJ2-1
V: TRBV11-2
D: .
CDR3: CASSGSYEQFF

size: many
J: TRBJ2-5
V: TRBV7-2
D: .
CDR3: CASSSGSGETQYF

size: few
J: TRBJ2-1
V: TRBV7-2
D: .
CDR3: CASFERGRHYNEQFF

size: many
J: TRBJ2-7
V: TRBV28
D: .
CDR3: CASSFQWPTRSSYEQYF

size: many
J: TRBJ2-7
V: TRBV20-1
D: .
CDR3: CSAIHLQGTYEQYF

size: few
J: TRBJ2-7
V: TRBV7-9
D: .
CDR3: CASSSDSYYEQYF

size: medium-sized
J: TRBJ2-1
V: TRBV7-2
D: .
CDR3: CASSRSWSSYNEQFF

size: many
J: TRBJ1-1
V: TRBV3-1
D: .
CDR3: CASSQETASTEAFF

size: medium-sized
J: TRBJ1-2
V: TRBV6-5
D: TRBD1
CDR3: CASSYSWTGTPNYGYTF

size: few
J: TRBJ1-1
V: TRBV6-5
D: .
CDR3: CASSYTEGGRTEAFF

size: .
J: TRBJ1-2
V: TRBV3-2
D: .
CDR3: CASSQDSDGYTF

size: many
J: TRBJ1-1
V: TRBV18
D: .
CDR3: CASSFGGLGTEAFF

size: .
J: TRBJ1-2
V: TRBV5-5
D: TRBD1
CDR3: CASSRGTELSNYGYTF

size: many
J: TRBJ2-4
V: TRBV11-3
D: .
CDR3: CASSSGSGGTPNFLAKNIQYF

size: many
J: TRBJ1-2
V: TRBV15
D: .
CDR3: CATSREGGDRYYGYTF

size: many
J: TRBJ2-3
V: TRBV12-3/TRBV12-4
D: TRBD2
CDR3: CASSQPRTSGRTDTQYF

size: many
J: TRBJ2-2
V: TRBV6-1
D: .
CDR3: CASSEGWTNTGELFF

size: many
J: TRBJ2-3
V: TRBV3-2
D: .
CDR3: CASSTSGPRTDTQYF

size: many
J: TRBJ2-2
V: TRBV11-2
D: TRBD2
CDR3: CASRASGNTGELFF

size: many
J: TRBJ2-7
V: TRBV28
D: .
CDR3: CASSGGRLASYEQYF

size: .
J: TRBJ2-3
V: TRBV6-5
D: .
CDR3: CASSYSPGLLEGRTDTQYF

size: .
J: TRBJ1-6
V: TRBV20-1
D: .
CDR3: CSARDGRGRGNSPLHF

size: many
J: TRBJ2-1
V: TRBV29-1
D: TRBD2
CDR3: CSVDRAGGYNEQFF

size: many
J: TRBJ1-5
V: TRBV12-3/TRBV12-4
D: .
CDR3: CASSFSGASNQPQHF

size: .
J: TRBJ2-7
V: TRBV10-3
D: .
CDR3: CAISERQGRAYEQYF

size: many
J: TRBJ1-1
V: TRBV7-9
D: .
CDR3: CASRPPLEMNTEAFF